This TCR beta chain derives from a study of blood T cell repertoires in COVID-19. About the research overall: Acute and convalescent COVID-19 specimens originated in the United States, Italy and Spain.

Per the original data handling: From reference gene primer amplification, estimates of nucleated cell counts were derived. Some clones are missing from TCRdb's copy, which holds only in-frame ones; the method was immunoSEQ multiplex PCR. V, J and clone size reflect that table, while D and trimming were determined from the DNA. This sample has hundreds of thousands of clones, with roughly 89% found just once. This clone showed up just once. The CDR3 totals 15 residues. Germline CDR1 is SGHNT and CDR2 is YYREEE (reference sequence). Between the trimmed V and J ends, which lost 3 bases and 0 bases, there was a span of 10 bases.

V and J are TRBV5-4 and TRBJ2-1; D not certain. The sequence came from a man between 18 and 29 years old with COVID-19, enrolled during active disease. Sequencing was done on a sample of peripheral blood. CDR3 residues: CASSSRSTSYNEQFF. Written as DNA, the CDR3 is TGTGCCAGCAGCTCACGGAGTACCTCCTACAATGAGCAGTTCTTC.